This entry concerns a single T cell receptor beta chain. Antigen specificity is unknown. The study ran its PCR with 60 Vbeta and 13 Jbeta primers. Clones were read by immunoSEQ multiplex PCR, and TCRdb kept only the in-frame ones, dropping some. This repertoire shows 150,000 to 200,000 clones, approximately 80% found once; its top ten account for approximately 2%. This record comes from a study of cytomegalovirus exposure and HLA in healthy donors. Looking at the study overall: Most genotyped donors, around four fifths of roughly 400, had Caucasian-associated genetic ancestry.

CDR3 length equals 13 residues. CDR1 is SQVTM and CDR2 is ANQGSEA in the germline V gene. Trimming cost V 7 bases and J 0 bases, with 9 bases left between them. Study outcomes and limitations: Across donors, presence/absence analyses took sequencing depth to be roughly uniform. Rarity characterized most TCR sequences, yet some public TCRs appeared in many donors.

The source is a woman between 18 and 30 years old in good health and CMV-seronegative. The chain employs TRBV29-1 and TRBJ2-2, with a tentative D call TRBD1 (6 bases). Sample: PBMCs. The CDR3 loop is CSAGQTNTGELFF. The CDR3 region has the DNA TGCAGCGCTGGACAGACGAACACCGGGGAGCTGTTTTTT.